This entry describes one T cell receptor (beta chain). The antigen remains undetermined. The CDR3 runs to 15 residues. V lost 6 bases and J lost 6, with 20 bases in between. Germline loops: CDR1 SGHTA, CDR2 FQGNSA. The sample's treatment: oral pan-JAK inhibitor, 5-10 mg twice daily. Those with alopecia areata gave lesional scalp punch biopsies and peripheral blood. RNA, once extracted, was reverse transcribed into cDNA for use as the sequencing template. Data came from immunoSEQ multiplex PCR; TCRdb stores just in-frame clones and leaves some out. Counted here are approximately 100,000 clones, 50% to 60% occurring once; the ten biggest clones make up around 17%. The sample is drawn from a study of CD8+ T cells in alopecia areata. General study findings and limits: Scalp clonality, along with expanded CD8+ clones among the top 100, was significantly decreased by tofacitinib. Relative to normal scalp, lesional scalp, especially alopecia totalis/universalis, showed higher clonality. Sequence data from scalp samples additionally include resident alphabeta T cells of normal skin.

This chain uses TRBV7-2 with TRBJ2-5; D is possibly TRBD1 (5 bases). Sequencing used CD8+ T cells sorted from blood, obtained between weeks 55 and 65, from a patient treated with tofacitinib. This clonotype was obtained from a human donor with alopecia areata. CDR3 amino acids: CASSFQGPRHKTQYF. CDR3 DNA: TGTGCCAGCAGTTTCCAGGGCCCGAGACATAAGACCCAGTACTTC.